The present entry profiles one T cell receptor (beta chain) with its context. The specificity of this receptor is unknown. The input lacks base qualities; no much larger clone sits a single base away. TCRbeta CDR3 regions were amplified from genomic DNA by means of the immunoSEQ Assay, a bias-controlled multiplex PCR. Per the source publication's procedure: The number of nucleated cells in each sample was estimated by amplification of reference gene primers within the assay. Sequence reads were collapsed and filtered to measure the absolute abundance of every unique TCRbeta CDR3 rearrangement. For each sample, productive Simpson clonality was calculated by taking the square root of Simpson's diversity index across productive rearrangements. TCRdb provides this immuneACCESS table in a form limited to in-frame rearrangements. Some clones are lacking; in checked studies, under half of them reflect an unresolved V gene, and why the rest are absent is not known. That table gives V, J and clone size, and the DNA gave D and trimming. This sample comprises 240,000 or so clones, 81% of them detected only once. The ten largest account for roughly 8% of the sample.

In Seattle, one collaborating source enrolled patients while the infection was active and tracked those patients longitudinally over the course of disease. Each collaborating institution followed its own protocols to collect whole blood in K2EDTA tubes. For TCRbeta analysis, collaborator samples were shipped as frozen whole blood, as isolated PBMCs, or as DNA extracted from either sample type. The data were obtained in a study of blood T cell repertoires in COVID-19 (dated by TCRdb to about 2020). Study-level background: Collaborator samples came from the United States, Italy and Spain and covered acute and convalescent phases of COVID-19. The repertoires were released in a freely available public database intended as a resource for research on the immune response to SARS-CoV-2. Subjects who had been exposed to COVID-19, were actively infected with it, or had recovered from it provided the deeply sampled blood TCRbeta repertoires that made up the dataset. Samples were obtained from the ongoing ImmuneRACE study (first 160 participants) and from over 1,000 subjects provided by 6 global collaborators. The material from the prospective study consisted of cDNA or gDNA derived from T cells, B-cell-depleted T cells, or PBMCs. Where HLA class I and class II types were available, the types were taken from metadata supplied by the sample provider, not from assay-based typing. Nearly every sample came with metadata listing a de-identified subject ID, COVID-19 status, age in years and sex.

The paper as a whole reports these results and caveats: How much clinical and demographic metadata was included differed by source and by participant, and the metadata was provided uncurated.

Input material: peripheral blood. This TCR was sampled from an elderly woman with COVID-19, enrolled during active disease.

CDR3 reads: CASSLIGGGGTDTQYF. The DNA sequence reads TGCGCCAGCAGCTTGATAGGGGGAGGGGGCACAGATACGCAGTATTTT. The receptor chain draws on TRBV5-1 and TRBJ2-3; a tentative D match to TRBD2 spans 7 bases. From cysteine to phenylalanine, the CDR3 is 16 amino acids long. The sequence is cut down to CDR3 DNA, 48 bases in frame from base 1. The germline V gene gives CDR1 as SGHRS and CDR2 as YFSETQ. V and J lose 1 base and 1 base, and a span of 13 bases separates them.